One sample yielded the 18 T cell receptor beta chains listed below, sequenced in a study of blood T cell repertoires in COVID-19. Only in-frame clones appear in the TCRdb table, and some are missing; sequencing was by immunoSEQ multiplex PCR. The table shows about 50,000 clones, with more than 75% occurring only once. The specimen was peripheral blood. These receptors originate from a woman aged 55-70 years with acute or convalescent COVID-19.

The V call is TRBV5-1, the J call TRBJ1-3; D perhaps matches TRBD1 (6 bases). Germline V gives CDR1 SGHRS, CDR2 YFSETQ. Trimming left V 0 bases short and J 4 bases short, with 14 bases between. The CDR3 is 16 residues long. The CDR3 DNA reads TGCGCCAGCAGCTTGGTCGGGGGGGCAGCCGGAAACACCATATATTTT. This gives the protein CASSLVGGAAGNTIYF.

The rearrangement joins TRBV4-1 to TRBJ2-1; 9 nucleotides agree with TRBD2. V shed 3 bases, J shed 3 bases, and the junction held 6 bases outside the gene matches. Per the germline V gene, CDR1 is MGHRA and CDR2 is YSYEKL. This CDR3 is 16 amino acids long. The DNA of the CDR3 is TGCGCCAGCAGCCATCCTGGACTAGCGTACTACAATGAGCAGTTCTTC. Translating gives CASSHPGLAYYNEQFF.

The CDR3: CASRGTVNQPQHF. The CDR3 DNA is TGTGCCAGCAGAGGGACAGTCAATCAGCCCCAGCATTTT. The genes are TRBV2 and TRBJ1-5; 7 bases line up with TRBD1. Germline V gives CDR1 SNHLY, CDR2 FYNNEI. V trimming: 6 bases; J trimming: 3 bases; junction bases outside the gene matches: 2. This CDR3 has 13 amino acids.

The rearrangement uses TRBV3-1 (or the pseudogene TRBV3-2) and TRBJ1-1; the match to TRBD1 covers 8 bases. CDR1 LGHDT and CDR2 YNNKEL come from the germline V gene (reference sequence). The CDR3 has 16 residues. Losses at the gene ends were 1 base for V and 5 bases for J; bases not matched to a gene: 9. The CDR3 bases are TGTGCCAGCAGCCAAGCAGGACAGGGATATGGTACTGAAGCTTTCTTT. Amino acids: CASSQAGQGYGTEAFF.

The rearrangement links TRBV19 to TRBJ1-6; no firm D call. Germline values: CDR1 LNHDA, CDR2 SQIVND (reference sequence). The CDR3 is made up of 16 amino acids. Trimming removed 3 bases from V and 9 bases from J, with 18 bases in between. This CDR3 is CASSMQPRELASPLHF. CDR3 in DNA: TGTGCCAGTAGTATGCAGCCCCGGGAGCTGGCTTCACCCCTCCACTTT. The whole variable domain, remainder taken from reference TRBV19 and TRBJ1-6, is DGGITQSPKYLFRKEGQNVTLSCEQNLNHDAMYWYRQDPGQGLRLIYYSQIVNDFQKGDIAEGYSVSREKKESFPLTVTSAQKNPTAFYLCASSMQPRELASPLHFGNGTRLTVT.

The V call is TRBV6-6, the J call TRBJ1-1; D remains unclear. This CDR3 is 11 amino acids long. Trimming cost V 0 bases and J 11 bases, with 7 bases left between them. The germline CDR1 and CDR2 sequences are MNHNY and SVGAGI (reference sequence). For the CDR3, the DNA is TGTGCCAGCAGTTACTCGAGCCGTGCTTTCTTT. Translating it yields CASSYSSRAFF.

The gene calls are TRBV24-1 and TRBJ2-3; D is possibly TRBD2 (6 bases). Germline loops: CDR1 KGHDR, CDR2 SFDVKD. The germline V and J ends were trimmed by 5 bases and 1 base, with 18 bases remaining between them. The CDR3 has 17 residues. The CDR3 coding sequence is TGTGCCACCAGTGCCCCCCTGGGAGGTTGGGGCACAGATACGCAGTATTTT. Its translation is CATSAPLGGWGTDTQYF.

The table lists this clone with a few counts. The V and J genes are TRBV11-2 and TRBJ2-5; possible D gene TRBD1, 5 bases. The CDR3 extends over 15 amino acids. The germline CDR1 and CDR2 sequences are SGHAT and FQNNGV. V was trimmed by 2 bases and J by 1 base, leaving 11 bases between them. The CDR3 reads CASSLLRVTQETQYF. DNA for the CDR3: TGTGCCAGCAGCTTACTCAGGGTAACCCAAGAGACCCAGTACTTC.

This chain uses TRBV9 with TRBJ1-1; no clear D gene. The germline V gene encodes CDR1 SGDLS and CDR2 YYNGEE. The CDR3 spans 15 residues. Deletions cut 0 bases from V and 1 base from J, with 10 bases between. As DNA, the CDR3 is TGTGCCAGCAGCGTAGGTGGTACACCGAACACTGAAGCTTTCTTT. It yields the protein CASSVGGTPNTEAFF.

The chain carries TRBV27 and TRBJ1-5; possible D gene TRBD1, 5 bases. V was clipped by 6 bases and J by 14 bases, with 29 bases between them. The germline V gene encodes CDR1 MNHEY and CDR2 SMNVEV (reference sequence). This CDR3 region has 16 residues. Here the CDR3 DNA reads TGTGCCAGCAGGACGCGGACCACAATTCAGGGTAATATCGAGCATTTT. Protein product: CASRTRTTIQGNIEHF.

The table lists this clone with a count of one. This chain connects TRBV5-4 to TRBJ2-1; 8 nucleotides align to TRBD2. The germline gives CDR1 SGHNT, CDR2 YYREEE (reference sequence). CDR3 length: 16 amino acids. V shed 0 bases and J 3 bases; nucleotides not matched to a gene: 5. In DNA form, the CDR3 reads TGTGCCAGCAGCTTGGGAAGTAGCGGGAACTACAATGAGCAGTTCTTC. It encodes CASSLGSSGNYNEQFF.

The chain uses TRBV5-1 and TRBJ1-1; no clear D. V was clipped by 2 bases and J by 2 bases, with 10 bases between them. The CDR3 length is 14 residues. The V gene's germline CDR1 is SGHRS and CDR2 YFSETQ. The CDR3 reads CASSLNALNTEAFF. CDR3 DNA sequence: TGCGCCAGCAGCTTAAACGCACTCAACACTGAAGCTTTCTTT.

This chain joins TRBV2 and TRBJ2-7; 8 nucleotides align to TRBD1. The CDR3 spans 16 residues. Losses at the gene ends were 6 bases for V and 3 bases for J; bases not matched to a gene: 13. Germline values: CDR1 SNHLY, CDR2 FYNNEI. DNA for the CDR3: TGTGCCAGCAGGGCTAGTATCGGACAGGGCAACTACGAGCAGTACTTC. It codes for CASRASIGQGNYEQYF.

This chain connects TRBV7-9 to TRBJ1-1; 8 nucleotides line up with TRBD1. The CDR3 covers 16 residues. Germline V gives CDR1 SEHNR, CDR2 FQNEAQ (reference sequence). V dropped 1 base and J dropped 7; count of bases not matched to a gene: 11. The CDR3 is CASSLGSGGRNDEAFF. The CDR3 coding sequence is TGTGCCAGCAGCTTAGGGTCAGGGGGCCGGAATGATGAAGCTTTCTTT. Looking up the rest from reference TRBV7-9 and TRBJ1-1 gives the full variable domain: DTGVSQNPRHKITKRGQNVTFRCDPISEHNRLYWYRQTLGQGPEFLTYFQNEAQLEKSRLLSDRFSAERPKGSFSTLEIQRTEQGDSAMYLCASSLGSGGRNDEAFFGQGTRLTVV.

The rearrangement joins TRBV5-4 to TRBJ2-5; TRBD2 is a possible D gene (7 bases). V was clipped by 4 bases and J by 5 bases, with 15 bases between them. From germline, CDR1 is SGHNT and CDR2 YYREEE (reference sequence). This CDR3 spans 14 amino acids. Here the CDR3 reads CASSRGEGPETQYF. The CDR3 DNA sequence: TGTGCCAGCAGCAGGGGGGAGGGACCGGAGACCCAGTACTTC.

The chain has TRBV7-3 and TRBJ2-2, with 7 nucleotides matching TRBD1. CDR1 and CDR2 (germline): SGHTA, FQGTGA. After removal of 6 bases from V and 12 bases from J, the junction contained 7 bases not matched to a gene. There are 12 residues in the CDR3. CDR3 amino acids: CASRTPGQKLFF. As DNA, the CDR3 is TGTGCCAGCAGGACCCCGGGACAGAAGCTGTTTTTT.

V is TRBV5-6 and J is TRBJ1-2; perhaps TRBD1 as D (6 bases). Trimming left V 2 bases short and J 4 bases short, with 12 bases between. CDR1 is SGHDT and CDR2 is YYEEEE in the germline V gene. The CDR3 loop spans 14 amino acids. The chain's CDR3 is CASSFWGRSYGYTF. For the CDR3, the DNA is TGTGCCAGCAGCTTCTGGGGGCGCAGCTATGGCTACACCTTC.

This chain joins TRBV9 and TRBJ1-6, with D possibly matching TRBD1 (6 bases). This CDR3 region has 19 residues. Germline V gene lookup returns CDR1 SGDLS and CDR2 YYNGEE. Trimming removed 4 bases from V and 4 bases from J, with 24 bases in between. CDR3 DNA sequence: TGTGCCAGCAGCCCGAGAGGCGACAGGTCAGCACTTTATAATTCACCCCTCCACTTT. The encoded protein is CASSPRGDRSALYNSPLHF.